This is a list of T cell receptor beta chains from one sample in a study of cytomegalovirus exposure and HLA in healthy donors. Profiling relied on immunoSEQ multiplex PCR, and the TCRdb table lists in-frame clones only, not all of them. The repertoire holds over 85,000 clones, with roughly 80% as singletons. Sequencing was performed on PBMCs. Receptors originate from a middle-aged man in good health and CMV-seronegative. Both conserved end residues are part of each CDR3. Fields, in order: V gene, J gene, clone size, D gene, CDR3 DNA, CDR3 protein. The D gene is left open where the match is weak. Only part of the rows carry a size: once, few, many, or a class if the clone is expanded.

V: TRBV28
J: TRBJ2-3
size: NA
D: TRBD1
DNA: TGTGCCAGCAGTGAAGGGACAGGGGGCTTCACAGATACGCAGTATTTT
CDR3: CASSEGTGGFTDTQYF

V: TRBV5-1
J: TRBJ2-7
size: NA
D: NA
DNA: TGCGCCAGCAGCTCTACCAGACTCGCCGGAAAATCATTCGAGCAGTACTTC
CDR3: CASSSTRLAGKSFEQYF

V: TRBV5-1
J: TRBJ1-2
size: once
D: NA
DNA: TGCGCCAGCAGCTTGGGTCAGGATTATGGCTACACCTTC
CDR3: CASSLGQDYGYTF

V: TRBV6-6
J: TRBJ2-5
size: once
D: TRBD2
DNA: TGTGCCAGCAGAGCCGGGACTAGTCTCGAGACCCAGTACTTC
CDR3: CASRAGTSLETQYF

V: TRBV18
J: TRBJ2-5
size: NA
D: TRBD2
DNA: TGTGCCAGCTCACCTCAGGGAGGGCAAGAGACCCAGTACTTC
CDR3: CASSPQGGQETQYF

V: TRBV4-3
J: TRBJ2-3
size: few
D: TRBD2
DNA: TGCGCCAGCAGCCCCCCCCGGGGGGGAGGGCCCCTCACAGATACGCAGTATTTT
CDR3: CASSPPRGGGPLTDTQYF

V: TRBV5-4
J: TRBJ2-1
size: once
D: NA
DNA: TGTGCCAGCATCCCAACGGGTAGCGGTAACAATGAGCAGTTCTTC
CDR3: CASIPTGSGNNEQFF

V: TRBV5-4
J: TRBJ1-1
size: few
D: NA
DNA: TGTGCCAGCAGCCCCCAGGGGAGCCCCTCTAACACTGAAGCTTTCTTT
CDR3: CASSPQGSPSNTEAFF

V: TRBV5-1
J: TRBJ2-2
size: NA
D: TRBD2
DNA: TGCGCCAGCAGCTTAACAGCGGGAGAAGTCGGGGAGCTGTTTTTT
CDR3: CASSLTAGEVGELFF

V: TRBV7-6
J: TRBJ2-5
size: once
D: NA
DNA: TGTGCCAGCAGCCACCGCCAGGGGCTCGGTGAGACCCAGTACTTC
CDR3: CASSHRQGLGETQYF

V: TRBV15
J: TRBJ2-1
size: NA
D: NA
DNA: TGTGCCACCAGCATGCCGGGAGCCCCGCGGCCGGTCTTC
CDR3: CATSMPGAPRPVF

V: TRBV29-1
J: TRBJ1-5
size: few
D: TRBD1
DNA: TGCAGCGTTGAAGAAAACAGGGGGCAAGGGCCCCAGCATTTT
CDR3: CSVEENRGQGPQHF

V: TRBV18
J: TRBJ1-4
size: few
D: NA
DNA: TGTGCCAGCTCACAAACAGGAGCTCCAACTAATGAAAAACTGTTTTTT
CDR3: CASSQTGAPTNEKLFF

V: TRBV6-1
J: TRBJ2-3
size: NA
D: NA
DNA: TGTGCCAGCAAAACGGGGAACACAGATACGCAGTATTTT
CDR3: CASKTGNTDTQYF

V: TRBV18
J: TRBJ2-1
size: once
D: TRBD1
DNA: TGTGCCAGCTCACCCAGGACAGGGGGCTCCTACAATGAGCAGTTCTTC
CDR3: CASSPRTGGSYNEQFF

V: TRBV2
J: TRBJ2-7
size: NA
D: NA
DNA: TGTGCCAGCAGTGGCCCCGCGGGTGAGCAGTACTTC
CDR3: CASSGPAGEQYF

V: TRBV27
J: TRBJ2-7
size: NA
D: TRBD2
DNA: TGTGCCAGCAGGCAAGAGGGACTAGCGGGAGTGCGGCTCTACGAGCAGTACTTC
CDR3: CASRQEGLAGVRLYEQYF

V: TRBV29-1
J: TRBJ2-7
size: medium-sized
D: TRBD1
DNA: TGCAGCGTTGGACAGGGGTTCTTCTACGAGCAGTACTTC
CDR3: CSVGQGFFYEQYF

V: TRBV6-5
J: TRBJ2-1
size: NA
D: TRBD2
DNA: TGTGCCAGCAGTTACTCAGGGCGGGGGGGATTTAATGAGCAGTTCTTC
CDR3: CASSYSGRGGFNEQFF

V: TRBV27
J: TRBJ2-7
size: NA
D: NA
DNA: TGTGCCAGCAGTTTAGCGACGGGTGGGTCCTCCGAGCAGTACTTC
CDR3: CASSLATGGSSEQYF

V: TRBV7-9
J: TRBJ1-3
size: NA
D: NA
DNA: TGTTCCAGCAGTTACACAGTCTCTGGAAACACCATATATTTT
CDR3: CSSSYTVSGNTIYF

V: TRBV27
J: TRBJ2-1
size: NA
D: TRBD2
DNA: TGTGCCAGCATGACCTTACTAGCGAAATCCTACAATGAGCAGTTCTTC
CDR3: CASMTLLAKSYNEQFF

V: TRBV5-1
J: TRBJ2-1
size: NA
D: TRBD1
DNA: TGCGCCAGCAGCTTCGGGACAGGGATGTACGGTGAGCAGTTCTTC
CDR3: CASSFGTGMYGEQFF

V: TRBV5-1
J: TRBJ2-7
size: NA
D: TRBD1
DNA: TGCGCCAGCAGCTTGGTAGGGGACAGGGATTACGAGCAGTACTTC
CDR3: CASSLVGDRDYEQYF

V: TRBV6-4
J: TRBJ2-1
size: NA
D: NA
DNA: TGTGCCAGCAGCCTTGATCGGGAAAATGAGCAGTTCTTC
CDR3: CASSLDRENEQFF

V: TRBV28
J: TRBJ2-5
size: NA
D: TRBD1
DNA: TGTGCCAGCAGGCCGACAGGGCGGGAGACCCAGTACTTC
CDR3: CASRPTGRETQYF

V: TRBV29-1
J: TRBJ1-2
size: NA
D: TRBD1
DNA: TGCAGCGTTCAAGACAGGGCCTATGGCTACACCTTC
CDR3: CSVQDRAYGYTF

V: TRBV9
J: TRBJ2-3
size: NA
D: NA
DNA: TGTGCCAGCAGCGGGGGGGGCAGGGTGGCAGATACGCAGTATTTT
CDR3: CASSGGGRVADTQYF

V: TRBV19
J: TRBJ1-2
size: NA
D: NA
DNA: TGTGCCAGTATTTCAGGGTTGGATGGCTACACCTTC
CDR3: CASISGLDGYTF

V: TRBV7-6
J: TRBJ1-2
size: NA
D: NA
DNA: TGTGCCAGCAGCTCCCCCGGGGTTGATAACTATGGCTACACCTTC
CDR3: CASSSPGVDNYGYTF

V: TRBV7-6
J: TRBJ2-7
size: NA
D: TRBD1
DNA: TGTGCCAGCAGCTCCCGGACAGGGGTCGGGGCCGAGCAGTACTTC
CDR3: CASSSRTGVGAEQYF

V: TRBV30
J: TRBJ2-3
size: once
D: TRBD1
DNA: TGTGCCTGGCGACAGGGACCAGATACGCAGTATTTT
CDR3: CAWRQGPDTQYF

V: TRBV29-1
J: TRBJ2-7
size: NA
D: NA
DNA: TGCAGCGTTGCTCCCTGGGGCAAGGGGAACGAGCAGTACTTC
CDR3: CSVAPWGKGNEQYF

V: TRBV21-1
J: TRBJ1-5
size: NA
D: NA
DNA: TGTGCCAGCAGCAACCCCGGGAGGGGCCCAATTGACAATCAGCCCCAGCATTTT
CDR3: CASSNPGRGPIDNQPQHF

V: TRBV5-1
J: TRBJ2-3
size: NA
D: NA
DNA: TGCGCCAGCACACACACAGATACGCAGTATTTT
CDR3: CASTHTDTQYF

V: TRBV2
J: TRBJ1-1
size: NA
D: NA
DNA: TGTGCCACGCGGACACTAAACACTGAAGCTTTCTTT
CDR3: CATRTLNTEAFF

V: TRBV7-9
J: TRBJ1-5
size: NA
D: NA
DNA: TGTTCCAGCAGCTACACGCAGGGAAATCGTTATCAGCCCCAGCATTTT
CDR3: CSSSYTQGNRYQPQHF

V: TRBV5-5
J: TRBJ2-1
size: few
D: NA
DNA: TGTGCCAGCAGCTTTCGGGATGAGCAGTTCTTC
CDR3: CASSFRDEQFF

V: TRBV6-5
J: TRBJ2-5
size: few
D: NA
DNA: TGTGCCAGCAGTTACACCCAGGCAGGGGAGACCCAGTACTTC
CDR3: CASSYTQAGETQYF

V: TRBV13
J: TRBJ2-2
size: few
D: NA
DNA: TGTGCCAGCAGCTTAGAGAGCAGGGTAAACCCCAATCGACCTTACACCGGGGAGCTGTTTTTT
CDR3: CASSLESRVNPNRPYTGELFF

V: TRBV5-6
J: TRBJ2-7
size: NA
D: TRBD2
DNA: TGTGCCAGCAGCCAAATAGCGGGCGAGCAGTACTTC
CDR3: CASSQIAGEQYF

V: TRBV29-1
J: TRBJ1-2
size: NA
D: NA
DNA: TGCAGCGTTGAAGACTTGAACAGAAACTATGGCTACACCTTC
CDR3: CSVEDLNRNYGYTF